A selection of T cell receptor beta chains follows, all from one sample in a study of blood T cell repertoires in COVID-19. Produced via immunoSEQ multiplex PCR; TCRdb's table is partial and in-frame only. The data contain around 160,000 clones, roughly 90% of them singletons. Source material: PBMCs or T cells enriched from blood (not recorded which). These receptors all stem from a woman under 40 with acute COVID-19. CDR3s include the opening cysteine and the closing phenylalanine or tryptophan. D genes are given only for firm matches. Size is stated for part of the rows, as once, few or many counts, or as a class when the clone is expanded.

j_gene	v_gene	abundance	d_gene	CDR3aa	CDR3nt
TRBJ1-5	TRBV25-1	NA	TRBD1	CASSETGGQPQHF	TGTGCCAGCAGTGAGACAGGGGGTCAGCCCCAGCATTTT
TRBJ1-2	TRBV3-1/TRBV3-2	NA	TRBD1	CASSQVPGTGGYTF	TGTGCCAGCAGCCAAGTCCCCGGGACAGGGGGCTACACCTTC
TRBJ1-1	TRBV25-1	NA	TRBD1	CASSLQGGTEAFF	TGTGCCAGCAGCCTCCAGGGGGGCACTGAAGCTTTCTTT
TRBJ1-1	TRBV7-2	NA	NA	CASTSPGGFAEAFF	TGTGCCAGCACCTCCCCCGGGGGGTTCGCTGAAGCTTTCTTT
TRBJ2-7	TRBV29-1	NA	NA	CSATGEEEQYF	TGCAGTGCTACGGGGGAAGAGGAGCAGTACTTC
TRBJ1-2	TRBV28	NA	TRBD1	CASRPTGTGQLLHGYTF	TGTGCCAGCAGACCTACCGGGACAGGTCAACTCCTCCATGGCTACACCTTC
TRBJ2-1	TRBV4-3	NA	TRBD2	CASSQRLADNEQFF	TGCGCCAGCAGCCAGAGACTAGCGGACAATGAGCAGTTCTTC
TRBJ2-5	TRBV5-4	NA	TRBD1	CASRGQGQETQYF	TGTGCCAGCAGGGGACAGGGCCAAGAGACCCAGTACTTC
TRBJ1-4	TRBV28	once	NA	CASSSILLGREKLFF	TGTGCCAGCAGTTCTATCCTTCTGGGGCGCGAAAAACTGTTTTTT
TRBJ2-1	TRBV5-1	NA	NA	CASSLEPSNEQFF	TGCGCCAGCAGCTTGGAGCCAAGCAATGAGCAGTTCTTC
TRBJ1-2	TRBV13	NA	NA	CASSSRPQGFHGYTF	TGTGCCAGCAGTTCCAGGCCCCAGGGATTTCATGGCTACACCTTC
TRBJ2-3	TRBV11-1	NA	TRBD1	CASSGQGFTRTDTQYF	TGTGCCAGCAGTGGACAGGGATTCACACGCACAGATACGCAGTATTTT
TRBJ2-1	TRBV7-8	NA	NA	CASSLDSDYVANNEQFF	TGTGCCAGCAGCTTAGACTCCGATTACGTAGCGAACAATGAGCAGTTCTTC
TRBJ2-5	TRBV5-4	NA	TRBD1	CASSRDNYRDRPQETQYF	TGTGCCAGCAGCCGTGACAATTACCGGGACAGGCCCCAAGAGACCCAGTACTTC
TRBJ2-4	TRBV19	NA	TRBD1	CASKQGARENIQYF	TGTGCCAGTAAACAGGGGGCTAGGGAAAACATTCAGTACTTC
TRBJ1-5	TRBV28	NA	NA	CASSFSQDNQPQHF	TGTGCCAGCAGTTTTTCGCAGGACAATCAGCCCCAGCATTTT
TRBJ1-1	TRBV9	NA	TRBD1	CASSVEGAGTEAFF	TGTGCCAGCAGCGTAGAGGGGGCCGGCACTGAAGCTTTCTTT
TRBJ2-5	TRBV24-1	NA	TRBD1	CATSDTGQGIQETQYF	TGTGCCACCAGTGACACCGGACAGGGCATCCAAGAGACCCAGTACTTC
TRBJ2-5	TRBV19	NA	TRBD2	CASSTSWTSAQETQYF	TGTGCCAGTAGTACCTCCTGGACTAGCGCTCAAGAGACCCAGTACTTC
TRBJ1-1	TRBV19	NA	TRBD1	CASSIGQGRGEAFF	TGTGCCAGTAGTATCGGACAGGGGAGGGGTGAAGCTTTCTTT
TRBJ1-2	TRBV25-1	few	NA	CASSPVKGWESGYTF	TGTGCCAGCAGCCCGGTAAAAGGTTGGGAGAGCGGCTACACCTTC
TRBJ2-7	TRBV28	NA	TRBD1	CANTRTGGKAYEQYF	TGTGCCAACACGAGGACAGGGGGGAAGGCCTACGAGCAGTACTTC
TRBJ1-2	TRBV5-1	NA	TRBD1	CASSWDGTGGGYTF	TGCGCCAGCAGCTGGGACGGGACAGGGGGTGGCTACACCTTC
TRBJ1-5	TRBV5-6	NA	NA	CASSLGGRHSNQPQHF	TGTGCCAGCAGCTTGGGAGGGAGGCATAGCAATCAGCCCCAGCATTTT
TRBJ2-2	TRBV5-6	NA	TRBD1	CASSPSGTGVTGELFF	TGTGCCAGCAGCCCATCCGGGACAGGGGTCACCGGGGAGCTGTTTTTT
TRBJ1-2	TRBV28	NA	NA	CASSPFGKGYGYTF	TGTGCCAGCAGTCCCTTCGGAAAGGGGTATGGCTACACCTTC
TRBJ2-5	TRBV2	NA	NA	CASITQGYETQYF	TGTGCCAGCATTACCCAGGGATATGAGACCCAGTACTTC
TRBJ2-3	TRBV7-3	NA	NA	CASSYAGLSTDTQYF	TGTGCCAGCAGCTACGCGGGACTTAGCACAGATACGCAGTATTTT
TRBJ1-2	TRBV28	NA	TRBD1	CASSLSQGRYGYTF	TGTGCCAGCAGTTTATCACAGGGGAGATATGGCTACACCTTC
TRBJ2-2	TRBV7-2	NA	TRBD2	CASSLVASGNTGELFF	TGTGCCAGCAGCTTAGTAGCTAGCGGGAACACCGGGGAGCTGTTTTTT
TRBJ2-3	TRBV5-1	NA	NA	CASSLDYSDTQYF	TGCGCCAGCAGCTTGGATTACTCAGATACGCAGTATTTT
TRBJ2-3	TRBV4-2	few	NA	CASSQGVSSTADTQYF	TGTGCCAGCAGCCAAGGGGTTAGCTCCACCGCAGATACGCAGTATTTT
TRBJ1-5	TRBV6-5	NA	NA	CASSPTLFGNQPQHF	TGTGCCAGCAGCCCAACTCTATTCGGCAATCAGCCCCAGCATTTT
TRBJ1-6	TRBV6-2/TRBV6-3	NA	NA	CASSYRGQLNSPLHF	TGTGCCAGCAGTTATCGCGGACAACTTAATTCACCCCTCCACTTT
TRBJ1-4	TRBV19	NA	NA	CASSRQVTTNEKLFF	TGTGCCAGTAGTAGACAGGTTACAACTAATGAAAAACTGTTTTTT
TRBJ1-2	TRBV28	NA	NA	CASSTGRSLGYTF	TGTGCCAGCAGCACCGGGAGATCACTAGGCTACACCTTC
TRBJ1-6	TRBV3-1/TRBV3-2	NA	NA	CASSQGLVGGSPLHF	TGTGCCAGCAGCCAAGGGCTAGTGGGGGGTTCACCCCTCCACTTT
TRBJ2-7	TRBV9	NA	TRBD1	CASSVGTGPAYEQYF	TGTGCCAGCAGCGTGGGGACAGGGCCTGCATACGAGCAGTACTTC
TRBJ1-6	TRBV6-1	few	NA	CASSETQGNSPLHF	TGTGCCAGCAGTGAAACCCAGGGGAATTCACCCCTCCACTTT
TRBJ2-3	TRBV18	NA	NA	CASSLTSDTDTQYF	TGTGCCAGCTCACTCACCTCAGATACAGATACGCAGTATTTT
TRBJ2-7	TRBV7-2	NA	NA	CASSLAGGPYEQYF	TGTGCCAGCAGCTTAGCGGGAGGACCTTACGAGCAGTACTTC
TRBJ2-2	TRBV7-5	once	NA	CARSLVGGDTGELFF	TGTGCCAGAAGCTTAGTGGGAGGGGACACCGGGGAGCTGTTTTTT
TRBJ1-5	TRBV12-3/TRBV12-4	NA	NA	CASSFAGQPQHF	TGTGCCAGCAGTTTTGCAGGGCAGCCCCAGCATTTT
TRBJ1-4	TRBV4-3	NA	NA	CASSQDGNEKLFF	TGCGCCAGCAGCCAAGACGGTAATGAAAAACTGTTTTTT
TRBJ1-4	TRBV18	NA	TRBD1	CASSPGTGWDEKLFF	TGTGCCAGCTCACCGGGGACAGGGTGGGATGAAAAACTGTTTTTT
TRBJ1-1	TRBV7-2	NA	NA	CASSSYTEAFF	TGTGCCAGCAGCTCTTACACTGAAGCTTTCTTT
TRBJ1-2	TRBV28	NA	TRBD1	CASSYTGEVYGYTF	TGTGCCAGCAGTTATACAGGGGAAGTCTATGGCTACACCTTC
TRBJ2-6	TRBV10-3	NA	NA	CAIRGQLSGANVLTF	TGTGCCATCAGAGGACAGCTTTCTGGGGCCAACGTCCTGACTTTC
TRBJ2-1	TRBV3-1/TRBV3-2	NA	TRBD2	CASSQAPLANEQFF	TGTGCCAGCAGCCAAGCCCCACTAGCGAATGAGCAGTTCTTC
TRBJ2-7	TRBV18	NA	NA	CASSPLHEGSHEQYF	TGTGCCAGCTCACCACTCCATGAGGGTTCCCACGAGCAGTACTTC
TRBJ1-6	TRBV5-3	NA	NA	CARSSASVGSPLHF	TGTGCCAGAAGCTCCGCCTCGGTTGGTTCACCCCTCCACTTT
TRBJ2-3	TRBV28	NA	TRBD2	CASSLFVSIFEQRERESYTQYF	TGTGCCAGCAGTTTATTCGTATCCATATTCGAACAAAGGGAGCGGGAGTCGTATACGCAGTATTTT
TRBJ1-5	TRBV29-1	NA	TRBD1	CSVGAGGSNQPQHF	TGCAGCGTGGGGGCAGGGGGAAGCAATCAGCCCCAGCATTTT
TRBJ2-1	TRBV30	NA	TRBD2	CAWGLVFGEQFF	TGTGCCTGGGGACTAGTTTTTGGGGAGCAGTTCTTC